These T cell receptor beta chains were read from a single sample in a study of T cell repertoires in cytomegalovirus infection. TCRdb re-derived calls from the reads in MiXCR, one entry per CDR3 protein. The sample yields around 180,000 distinct CDR3 sequences, about 28% seen once. Source material: PBMCs. These receptor sequences come from a human donor in good health (CMV status not recorded). Some clones in this sample may be carry-over from other donors' samples. CDR3s include the opening cysteine and the closing phenylalanine or tryptophan. A D gene is named only where the DNA matches it firmly. Clone size is given for some rows only: seen once, a few or many times, or a class if the clone is expanded.

NA,NA,TRBV25-1,TRBJ1-4,TGTGCCAGCAGGCCTCGGGTTAATGAAAAACTGTTTTTT,CASRPRVNEKLFF
NA,NA,TRBV2,TRBJ1-1,TGTGCCAGCAAGTTGGATAAGAACACTGAAGCTTTCTTT,CASKLDKNTEAFF
many,TRBD2,TRBV7-2,TRBJ2-7,TGTGCCAGCAGCCAAACTAGCGGGGGCTACTACGAGCAGTACTTC,CASSQTSGGYYEQYF
few,NA,TRBV29-1,TRBJ1-1,TGCAGCGTTTCAGGGACATACACTGAAGCTTTCTTT,CSVSGTYTEAFF
NA,NA,TRBV29-1,TRBJ1-1,TGCAGCGTTCTCCAACGGGGGGGACTGAACACTGAAGCTTTCTTT,CSVLQRGGLNTEAFF
NA,NA,TRBV7-9,TRBJ2-3,TGTGCCAGCAGCTTAGGGCAGATCACAGATACGCAGTATTTT,CASSLGQITDTQYF
NA,TRBD1,TRBV3-1,TRBJ1-2,TGTGCCAGCAGCCAAGATCTAGGACAGGATCGATATGGCTACACCTTC,CASSQDLGQDRYGYTF
NA,NA,TRBV7-8,TRBJ1-5,TGTGCCAACAGCCCTCGGGTAGGAAGAAGCAATCAGCCCCAGCATTTT,CANSPRVGRSNQPQHF
few,NA,TRBV11-2,TRBJ2-2,TGTGCCAGCAGCAGATCGGGGGGCTCGATCGGGGAGCTGTTTTTT,CASSRSGGSIGELFF
few,NA,TRBV3-1,TRBJ1-2,TGTGCCAGCAGCCCCGGAGCGTCTCCGGGAGGCTACACCTTC,CASSPGASPGGYTF
NA,NA,TRBV6-2/TRBV6-3,TRBJ2-7,TGTGCCAGCAGTTATCTTGAGGGATCCTACGAGCAGTACTTC,CASSYLEGSYEQYF
NA,TRBD1,TRBV6-5,TRBJ2-7,TGTGCCAGCAGTTACTCCGCGCAGGGGGACTACGAGCAGTACTTC,CASSYSAQGDYEQYF
NA,NA,TRBV6-5,TRBJ1-6,TGTGCCAGCAGTGAGGATCCGAGGAGTAATTCACCCCTCCACTTT,CASSEDPRSNSPLHF
NA,TRBD2,TRBV19,TRBJ2-3,TGTGCCAGTAGTGGTCGACTAGCGGGGACCACAGATACGCAGTATTTT,CASSGRLAGTTDTQYF
NA,TRBD1,TRBV12-3/TRBV12-4,TRBJ1-2,TGTGCCAGCAGCCCTCGGGGACAGTTCTATGGCTACACCTTC,CASSPRGQFYGYTF
few,NA,TRBV6-2/TRBV6-3,TRBJ1-1,TGTGCCAGCAGTTACTCGCCACCGTCCTCCGTCTTGAACACTGAAGCTTTCTTT,CASSYSPPSSVLNTEAFF
NA,NA,TRBV6-1,TRBJ1-5,TGTGCCAGCAGTACCTCCGGCCGGCAGCCCCAGCATTTT,CASSTSGRQPQHF
many,TRBD1,TRBV7-2,TRBJ2-6,TGTGCCAGCAGCTTACAGGGGGCGGGAGGGGCCAACGTCCTGACTTTC,CASSLQGAGGANVLTF
NA,TRBD1,TRBV7-4,TRBJ2-3,TGTGCCAGCAGCTTAGGAGGGACAGGGTCGGATACGCAGTATTTT,CASSLGGTGSDTQYF
NA,NA,TRBV6-2/TRBV6-3,TRBJ1-1,TGTGCCAGCAGTTACTTAGGACTTAACACTGAAGCTTTCTTT,CASSYLGLNTEAFF
many,NA,TRBV7-8,TRBJ2-1,TGTGCCAGCAGCCCCGATAGGGTGCAGTTCTTC,CASSPDRVQFF
NA,NA,TRBV6-5,TRBJ1-2,TGTGCCAGCAGCCCTACTGAGCCCCCCGACATGTCGGATGATGGCTACACCTTC,CASSPTEPPDMSDDGYTF
many,TRBD1,TRBV7-6,TRBJ1-1,TGTGCCAGCAGCTTTGGACCGGGACAGGGAAGTACTCTGAACACTGAAGCTTTCTTT,CASSFGPGQGSTLNTEAFF
NA,NA,TRBV5-1,TRBJ1-1,TGCGCCAGCAGCTCGGACAGTAAGAACACTGAAGCTTTCTTT,CASSSDSKNTEAFF
NA,TRBD2,TRBV15,TRBJ2-2,TGTGCCACCAGCAGAGATTGGGAGGGCGGGGAGCTGTTTTTT,CATSRDWEGGELFF
few,TRBD1,TRBV7-9,TRBJ2-3,TGTGCCAGCAGCGTTCTGGAGACGCCAGGGGGTAAGGGTACGCAGTATTTT,CASSVLETPGGKGTQYF
few,NA,TRBV29-1,TRBJ2-2,TGCAGCGTCGCCTGGACAGCGAACACCGGGGAGCTGTTTTTT,CSVAWTANTGELFF
NA,NA,TRBV29-1,TRBJ2-2,TGCAGCGCCCTCAAGGGGGACATGGGGAACACCGGGGAGCTGTTTTTT,CSALKGDMGNTGELFF
NA,NA,TRBV6-2/TRBV6-3,TRBJ1-1,TGTGCCAGCAGACAACATCGCGGCAGCAACACTGAAGCTTTCTTT,CASRQHRGSNTEAFF
NA,TRBD1,TRBV7-8,TRBJ2-3,TGTGCCAGCAGCTTAGCGGGACAGGGGCCAAATACGCAGTATTTT,CASSLAGQGPNTQYF
few,TRBD2,TRBV12-3/TRBV12-4,TRBJ2-1,TGTGCCAGCAAACCGAGCGGGGGGATCGATGAGCAGTTCTTC,CASKPSGGIDEQFF
NA,TRBD2,TRBV7-3,TRBJ2-1,TGTGCCAGCAGGTCACGGGGGGACTCCTACAATGAGCAGTTCTTC,CASRSRGDSYNEQFF
many,TRBD2,TRBV4-1,TRBJ2-5,TGCGCCAGCAGCCAAGACCAGCGGGGGGGCCAAGAGACCCAGTACTTC,CASSQDQRGGQETQYF
few,TRBD1,TRBV7-2,TRBJ1-1,TGTGCCAGCAGCACTCAGACAGGGGTTAGGGCTTTCTTT,CASSTQTGVRAFF
few,TRBD2,TRBV7-2,TRBJ2-7,TGTGCCAGCAGCTTCAGCGGGGGGCTCACCTACGAGCAGTACTTC,CASSFSGGLTYEQYF
few,NA,TRBV9,TRBJ2-6,TGTGCCAGCAGCGTAGAACAGGGGGGGACTGGGGCCAACGTCCTGACTTTC,CASSVEQGGTGANVLTF
NA,NA,TRBV7-6,TRBJ2-5,TGTGCCAGCAGCTTATCGGGGTATGGAGAGACCCAGTACTTC,CASSLSGYGETQYF
many,TRBD1,TRBV7-8,TRBJ1-2,TGTGCCAGCAGCTCTCCAGGGGGGCTGCAGGGCTACACCTTC,CASSSPGGLQGYTF
NA,NA,TRBV19,TRBJ1-2,TGTGCCAGTGGATGGGCTGACTATGGCTACACCTTC,CASGWADYGYTF
few,NA,TRBV19,TRBJ2-2,TGTGCCAGTGGCAATTTGAACACCGGGGAGCTGTTTTTT,CASGNLNTGELFF